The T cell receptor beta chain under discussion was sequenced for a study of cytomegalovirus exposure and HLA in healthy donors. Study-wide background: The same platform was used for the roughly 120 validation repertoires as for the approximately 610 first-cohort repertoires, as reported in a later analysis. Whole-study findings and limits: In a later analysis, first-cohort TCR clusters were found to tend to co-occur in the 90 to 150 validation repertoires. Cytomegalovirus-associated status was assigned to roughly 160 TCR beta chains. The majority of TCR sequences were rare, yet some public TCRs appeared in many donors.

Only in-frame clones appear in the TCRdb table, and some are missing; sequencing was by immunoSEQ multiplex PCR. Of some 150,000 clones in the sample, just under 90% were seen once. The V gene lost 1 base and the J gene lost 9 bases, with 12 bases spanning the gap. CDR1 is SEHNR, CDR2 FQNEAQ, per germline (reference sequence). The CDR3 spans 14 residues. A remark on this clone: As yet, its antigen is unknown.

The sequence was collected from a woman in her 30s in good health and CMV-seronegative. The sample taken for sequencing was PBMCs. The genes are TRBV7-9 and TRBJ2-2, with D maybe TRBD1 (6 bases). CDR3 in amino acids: CASSLGSGDRELFF. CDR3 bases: TGTGCCAGCAGCTTAGGAAGTGGGGACAGGGAGCTGTTTTTT. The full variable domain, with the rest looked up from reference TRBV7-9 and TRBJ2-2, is DTGVSQNPRHKITKRGQNVTFRCDPISEHNRLYWYRQTLGQGPEFLTYFQNEAQLEKSRLLSDRFSAERPKGSFSTLEIQRTEQGDSAMYLCASSLGSGDRELFFGEGSRLTVL.